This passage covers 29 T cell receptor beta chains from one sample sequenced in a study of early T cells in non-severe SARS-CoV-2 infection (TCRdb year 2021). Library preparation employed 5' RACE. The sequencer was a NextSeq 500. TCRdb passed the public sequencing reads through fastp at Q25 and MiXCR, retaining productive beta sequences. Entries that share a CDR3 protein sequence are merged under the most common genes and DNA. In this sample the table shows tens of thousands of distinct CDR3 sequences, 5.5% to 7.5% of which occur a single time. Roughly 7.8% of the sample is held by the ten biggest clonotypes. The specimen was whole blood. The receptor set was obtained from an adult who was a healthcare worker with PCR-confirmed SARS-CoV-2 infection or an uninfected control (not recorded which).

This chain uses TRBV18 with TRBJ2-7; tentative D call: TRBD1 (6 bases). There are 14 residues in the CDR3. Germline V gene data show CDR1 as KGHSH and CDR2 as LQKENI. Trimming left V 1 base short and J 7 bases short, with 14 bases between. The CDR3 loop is CASSPRTEVWEQYF. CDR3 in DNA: TGTGCCAGCTCACCACGGACAGAAGTGTGGGAGCAGTACTTC.

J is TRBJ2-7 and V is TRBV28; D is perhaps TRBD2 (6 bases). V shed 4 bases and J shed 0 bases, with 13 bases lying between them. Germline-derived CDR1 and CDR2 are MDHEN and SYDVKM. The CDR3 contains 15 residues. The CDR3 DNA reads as TGTGCCAGCAGTTCCTGGGGGGTCCCCTCCTACGAGCAGTACTTC. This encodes CASSSWGVPSYEQYF.

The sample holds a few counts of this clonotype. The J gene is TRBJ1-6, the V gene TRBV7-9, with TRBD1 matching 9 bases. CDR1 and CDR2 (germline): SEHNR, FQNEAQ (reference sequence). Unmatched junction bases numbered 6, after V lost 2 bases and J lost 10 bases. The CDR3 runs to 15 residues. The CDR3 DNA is TGTGCCAGCAGCTTATACCGGGACAGGGTGTCACCCCTCCACTTT. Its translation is CASSLYRDRVSPLHF.

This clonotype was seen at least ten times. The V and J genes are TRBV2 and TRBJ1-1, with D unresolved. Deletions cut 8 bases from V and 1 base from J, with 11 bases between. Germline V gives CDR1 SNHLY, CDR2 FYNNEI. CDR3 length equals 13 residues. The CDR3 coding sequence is TGTGCCAGCTCCTCCGACCAGAACACTGAAGCTTTCTTT. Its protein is CASSSDQNTEAFF.

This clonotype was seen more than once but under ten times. The CDR3 protein is CASRPRSGANVLTF. CDR3 bases: TGTGCCAGTCGGCCCCGCTCTGGGGCCAACGTCCTGACTTTC. V gene TRBV28 combines with J gene TRBJ2-6; D uncertain. Germline-derived CDR1 and CDR2 are MDHEN and SYDVKM. V was clipped by 9 bases and J by 0 bases, with 9 bases between them. The CDR3 contains 14 residues.

CDR3 loop: CASSQHKTQYF. CDR3 nucleotide sequence: TGTGCCAGCAGCCAACACAAGACCCAGTACTTC. V gene TRBV14 combines with J gene TRBJ2-5, with unresolved D. Germline V lookup: CDR1 SGHDN, CDR2 FVKESK. Trimming stripped 2 bases from V and 6 bases from J, with 4 bases between. The CDR3 length is 11 residues.

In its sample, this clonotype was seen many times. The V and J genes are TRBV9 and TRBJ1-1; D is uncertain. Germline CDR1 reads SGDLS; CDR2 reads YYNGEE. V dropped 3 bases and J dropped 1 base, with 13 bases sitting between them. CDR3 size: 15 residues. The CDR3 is CASSGGTQTNTEAFF. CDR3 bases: TGTGCCAGCAGCGGGGGAACTCAAACGAACACTGAAGCTTTCTTT.

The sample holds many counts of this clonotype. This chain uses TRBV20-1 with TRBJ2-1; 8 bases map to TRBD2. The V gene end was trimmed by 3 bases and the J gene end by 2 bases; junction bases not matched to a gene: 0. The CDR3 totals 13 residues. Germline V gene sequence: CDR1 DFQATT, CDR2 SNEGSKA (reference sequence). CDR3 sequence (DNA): TGCAGTGCTAGCGGGGGGGCCTACAATGAGCAGTTCTTC. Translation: CSASGGAYNEQFF.

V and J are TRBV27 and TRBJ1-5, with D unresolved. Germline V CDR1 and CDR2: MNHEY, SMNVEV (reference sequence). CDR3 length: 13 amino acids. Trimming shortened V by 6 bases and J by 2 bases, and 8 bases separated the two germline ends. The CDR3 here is CASRPLGNQPQHF. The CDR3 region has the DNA TGTGCCAGCAGGCCTTTGGGCAATCAGCCCCAGCATTTT.

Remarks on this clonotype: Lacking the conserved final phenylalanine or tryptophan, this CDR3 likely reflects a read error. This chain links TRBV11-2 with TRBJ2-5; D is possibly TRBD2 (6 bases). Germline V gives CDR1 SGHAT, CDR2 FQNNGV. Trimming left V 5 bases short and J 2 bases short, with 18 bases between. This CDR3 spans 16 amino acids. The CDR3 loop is CASSPDLPSVQETQYY. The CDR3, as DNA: TGTGCCAGCAGCCCCGATCTCCCTAGCGTTCAAGAGACCCAGTACTAC.

Here the CDR3 reads CASSRSGGTQETQYF. The CDR3 DNA reads TGCGCCAGCAGCCGTAGCGGGGGAACACAAGAGACCCAGTACTTC. This chain joins TRBV4-1 and TRBJ2-5; 9 bases match TRBD2. The CDR3 length is 15 residues. Unmatched junction bases numbered 5, after V lost 4 bases and J lost 2 bases. Germline values: CDR1 MGHRA, CDR2 YSYEKL.

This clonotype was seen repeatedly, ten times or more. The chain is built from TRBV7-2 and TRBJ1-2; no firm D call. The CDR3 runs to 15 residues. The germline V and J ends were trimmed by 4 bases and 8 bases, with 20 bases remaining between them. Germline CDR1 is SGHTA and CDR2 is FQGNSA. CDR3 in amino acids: CASSSVGINSRGYTF. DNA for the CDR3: TGTGCCAGCAGCTCTGTCGGAATAAACAGCAGGGGCTACACCTTC. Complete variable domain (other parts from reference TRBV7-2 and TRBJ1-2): GAGVSQSPSNKVTEKGKDVELRCDPISGHTALYWYRQSLGQGLEFLIYFQGNSAPDKSGLPSDRFSAERTGGSVSTLTIQRTQQEDSAVYLCASSSVGINSRGYTFGSGTRLTVV.

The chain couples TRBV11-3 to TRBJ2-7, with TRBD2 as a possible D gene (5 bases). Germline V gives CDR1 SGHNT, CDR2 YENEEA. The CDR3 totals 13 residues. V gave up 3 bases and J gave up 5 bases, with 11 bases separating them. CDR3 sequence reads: CASSLGEGNEQYF. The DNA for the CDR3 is TGTGCCAGCAGCTTGGGAGAGGGTAACGAGCAGTACTTC.

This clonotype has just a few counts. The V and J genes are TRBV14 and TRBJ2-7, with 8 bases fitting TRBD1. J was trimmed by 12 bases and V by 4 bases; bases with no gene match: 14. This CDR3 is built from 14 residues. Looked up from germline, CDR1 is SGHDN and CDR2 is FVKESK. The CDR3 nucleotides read TGTGCCAGCAGCCCTTACTCCGGACAGGGAAGAATGTACTTC. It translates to CASSPYSGQGRMYF. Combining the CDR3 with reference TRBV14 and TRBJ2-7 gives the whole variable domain EAGVTQFPSHSVIEKGQTVTLRCDPISGHDNLYWYRRVMGKEIKFLLHFVKESKQDESGMPNNRFLAERTGGTYSTLKVQPAELEDSGVYFCASSPYSGQGRMYFGPGTRLTVT.

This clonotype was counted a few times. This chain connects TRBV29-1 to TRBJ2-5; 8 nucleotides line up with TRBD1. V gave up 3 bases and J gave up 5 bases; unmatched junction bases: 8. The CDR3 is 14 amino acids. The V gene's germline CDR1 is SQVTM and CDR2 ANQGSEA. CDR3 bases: TGCAGCGTTGAGGGAATGGACAGGGAGGAGACCCAGTACTTC. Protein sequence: CSVEGMDREETQYF.

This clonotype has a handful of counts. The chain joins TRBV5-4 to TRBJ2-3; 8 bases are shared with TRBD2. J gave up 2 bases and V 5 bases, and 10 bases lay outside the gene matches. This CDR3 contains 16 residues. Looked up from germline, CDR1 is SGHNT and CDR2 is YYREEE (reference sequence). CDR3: CASRLAESTYTDTQYF. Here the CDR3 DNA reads TGTGCCAGCAGACTAGCGGAGAGTACCTACACAGATACGCAGTATTTT.

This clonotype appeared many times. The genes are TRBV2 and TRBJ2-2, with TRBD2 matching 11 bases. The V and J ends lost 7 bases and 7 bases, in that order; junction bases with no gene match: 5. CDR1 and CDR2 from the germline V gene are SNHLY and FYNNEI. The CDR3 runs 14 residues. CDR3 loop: CASTGGLAGGELFF. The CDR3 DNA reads TGTGCCAGCACCGGAGGACTAGCGGGCGGGGAGCTGTTTTTT.

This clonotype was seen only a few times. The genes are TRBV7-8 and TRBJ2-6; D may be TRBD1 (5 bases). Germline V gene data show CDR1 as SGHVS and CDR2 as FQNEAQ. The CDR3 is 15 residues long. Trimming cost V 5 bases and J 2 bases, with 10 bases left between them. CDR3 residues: CASSQGSAGANVLTF. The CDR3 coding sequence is TGTGCCAGCAGCCAGGGATCGGCTGGGGCCAACGTCCTGACTTTC. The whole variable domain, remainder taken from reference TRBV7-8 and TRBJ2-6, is GAGVSQSPRYKVAKRGQDVALRCDPISGHVSLFWYQQALGQGPEFLTYFQNEAQLDKSGLPSDRFFAERPEGSVSTLKIQRTQQEDSAVYLCASSQGSAGANVLTFGAGSRLTVL.

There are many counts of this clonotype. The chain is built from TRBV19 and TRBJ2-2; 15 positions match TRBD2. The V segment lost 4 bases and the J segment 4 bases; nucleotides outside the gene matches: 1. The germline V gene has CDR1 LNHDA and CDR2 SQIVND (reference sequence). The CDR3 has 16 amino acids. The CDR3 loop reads CASSKGLAGGTGELFF. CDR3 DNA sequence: TGTGCCAGTAGTAAGGGACTAGCGGGGGGCACCGGGGAGCTGTTTTTT. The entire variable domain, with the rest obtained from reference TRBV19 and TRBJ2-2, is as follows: DGGITQSPKYLFRKEGQNVTLSCEQNLNHDAMYWYRQDPGQGLRLIYYSQIVNDFQKGDIAEGYSVSREKKESFPLTVTSAQKNPTAFYLCASSKGLAGGTGELFFGEGSRLTVL.

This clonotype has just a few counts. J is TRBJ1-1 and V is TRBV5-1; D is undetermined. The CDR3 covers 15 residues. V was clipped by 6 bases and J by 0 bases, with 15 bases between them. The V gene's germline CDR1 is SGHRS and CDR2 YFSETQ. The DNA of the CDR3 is TGCGCCAGCAAATTAGACGGACCCTTGAACACTGAAGCTTTCTTT. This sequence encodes CASKLDGPLNTEAFF.

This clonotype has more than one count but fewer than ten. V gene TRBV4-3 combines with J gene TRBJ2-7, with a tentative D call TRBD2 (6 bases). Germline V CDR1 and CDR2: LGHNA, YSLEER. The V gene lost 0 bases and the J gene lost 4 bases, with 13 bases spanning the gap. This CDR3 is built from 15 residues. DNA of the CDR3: TGCGCCAGCAGCCAAGACCGGGGAGGTTTTTACGAGCAGTACTTC. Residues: CASSQDRGGFYEQYF.

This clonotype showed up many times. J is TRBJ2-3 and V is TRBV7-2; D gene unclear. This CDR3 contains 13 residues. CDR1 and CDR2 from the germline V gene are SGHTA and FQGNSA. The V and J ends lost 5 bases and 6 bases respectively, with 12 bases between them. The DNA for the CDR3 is TGTGCCAGCAGCCAGAGGCGAGTTGATACGCAGTATTTT. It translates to CASSQRRVDTQYF.

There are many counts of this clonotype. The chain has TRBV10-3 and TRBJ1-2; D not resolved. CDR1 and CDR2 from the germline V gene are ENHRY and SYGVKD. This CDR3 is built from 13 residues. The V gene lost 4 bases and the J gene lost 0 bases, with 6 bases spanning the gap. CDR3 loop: CAISVDPNYGYTF. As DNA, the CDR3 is TGTGCCATCAGTGTAGACCCTAACTATGGCTACACCTTC.

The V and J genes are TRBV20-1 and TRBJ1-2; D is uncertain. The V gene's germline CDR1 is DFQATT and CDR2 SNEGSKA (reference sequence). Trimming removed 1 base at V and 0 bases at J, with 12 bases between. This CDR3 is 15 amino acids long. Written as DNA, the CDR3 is TGCAGTGCTAGAGTAGCGCCCGCCGCTAACTATGGCTACACCTTC. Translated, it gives CSARVAPAANYGYTF.

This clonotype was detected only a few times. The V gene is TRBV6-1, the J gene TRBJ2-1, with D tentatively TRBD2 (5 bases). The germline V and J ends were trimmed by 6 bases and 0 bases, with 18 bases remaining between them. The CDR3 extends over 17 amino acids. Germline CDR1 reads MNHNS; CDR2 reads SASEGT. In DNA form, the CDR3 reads TGTGCCAGCAGCCCGGCCTGGCGGACTTCCTCCTACAATGAGCAGTTCTTC. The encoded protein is CASSPAWRTSSYNEQFF.

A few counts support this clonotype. The DNA of the CDR3 is TGTGCCAGCAGGATTAGCGGGGGTATTGAAGATACGCAGTATTTT. Translating it yields CASRISGGIEDTQYF. The chain is built from TRBV12-3 or TRBV12-4 and TRBJ2-3; 9 bases fit TRBD2. Trimming cost V 6 bases and J 5 bases; bases outside gene matches: 9. This CDR3 comprises 15 residues.

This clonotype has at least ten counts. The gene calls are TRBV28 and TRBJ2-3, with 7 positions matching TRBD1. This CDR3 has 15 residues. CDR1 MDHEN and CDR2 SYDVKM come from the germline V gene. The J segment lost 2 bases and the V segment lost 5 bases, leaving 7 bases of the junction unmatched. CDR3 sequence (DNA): TGTGCCAGCAGTAGACAGGGTCGGGTCACAGATACGCAGTATTTT. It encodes CASSRQGRVTDTQYF. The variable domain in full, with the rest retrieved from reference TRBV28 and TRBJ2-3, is DVKVTQSSRYLVKRTGEKVFLECVQDMDHENMFWYRQDPGLGLRLIYFSYDVKMKEKGDIPEGYSVSREKKERFSLILESASTNQTSMYLCASSRQGRVTDTQYFGPGTRLTVL.

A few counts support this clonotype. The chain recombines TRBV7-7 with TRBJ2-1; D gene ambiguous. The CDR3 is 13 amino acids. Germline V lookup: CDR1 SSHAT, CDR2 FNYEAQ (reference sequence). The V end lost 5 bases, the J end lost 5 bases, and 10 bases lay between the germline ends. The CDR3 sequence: CASSLSYDNEQFF. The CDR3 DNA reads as TGTGCCAGCAGCCTGAGTTACGACAATGAGCAGTTCTTC.

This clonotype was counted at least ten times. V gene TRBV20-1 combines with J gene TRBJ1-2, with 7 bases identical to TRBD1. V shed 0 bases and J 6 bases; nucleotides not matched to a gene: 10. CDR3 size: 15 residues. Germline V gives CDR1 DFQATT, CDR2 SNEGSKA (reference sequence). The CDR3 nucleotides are TGCAGTGCTAGAGAATCGACAGGGCGCCCCCATGGCTACACCTTC. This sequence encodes CSARESTGRPHGYTF.